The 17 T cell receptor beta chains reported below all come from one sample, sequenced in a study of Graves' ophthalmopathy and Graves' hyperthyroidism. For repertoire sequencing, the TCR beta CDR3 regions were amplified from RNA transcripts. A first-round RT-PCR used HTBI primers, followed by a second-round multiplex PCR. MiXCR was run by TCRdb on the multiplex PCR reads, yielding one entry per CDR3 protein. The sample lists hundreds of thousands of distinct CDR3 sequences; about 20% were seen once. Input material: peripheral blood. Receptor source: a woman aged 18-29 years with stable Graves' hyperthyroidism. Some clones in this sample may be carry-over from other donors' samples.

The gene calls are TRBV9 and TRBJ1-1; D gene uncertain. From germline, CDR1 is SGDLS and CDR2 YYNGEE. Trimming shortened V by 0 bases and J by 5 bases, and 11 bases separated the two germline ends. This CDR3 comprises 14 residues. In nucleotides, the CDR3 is TGTGCCAGCAGCGTAGGGCAGCCGGGGACTGAAGCTTTCTTT. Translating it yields CASSVGQPGTEAFF.

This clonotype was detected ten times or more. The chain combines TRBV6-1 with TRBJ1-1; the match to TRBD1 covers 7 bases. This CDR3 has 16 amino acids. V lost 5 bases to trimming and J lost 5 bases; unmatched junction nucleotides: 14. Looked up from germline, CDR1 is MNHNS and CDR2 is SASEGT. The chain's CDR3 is CASSTPGGGPETEAFF. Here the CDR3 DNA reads TGTGCCAGCAGTACCCCGGGAGGGGGCCCGGAGACTGAAGCTTTCTTT.

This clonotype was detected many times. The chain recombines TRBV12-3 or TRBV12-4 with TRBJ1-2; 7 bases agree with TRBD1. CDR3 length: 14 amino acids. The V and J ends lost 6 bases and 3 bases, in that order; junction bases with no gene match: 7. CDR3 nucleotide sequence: TGTGCCAGCAGCAGCAGGGGGAGGGACTATGGCTACACCTTC. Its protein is CASSSRGRDYGYTF.

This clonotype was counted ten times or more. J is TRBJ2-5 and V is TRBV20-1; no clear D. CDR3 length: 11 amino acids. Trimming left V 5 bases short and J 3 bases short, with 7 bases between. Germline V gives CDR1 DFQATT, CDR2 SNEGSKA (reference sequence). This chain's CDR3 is CSADIKETQYF. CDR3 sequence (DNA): TGCAGTGCTGACATCAAAGAGACCCAGTACTTC.

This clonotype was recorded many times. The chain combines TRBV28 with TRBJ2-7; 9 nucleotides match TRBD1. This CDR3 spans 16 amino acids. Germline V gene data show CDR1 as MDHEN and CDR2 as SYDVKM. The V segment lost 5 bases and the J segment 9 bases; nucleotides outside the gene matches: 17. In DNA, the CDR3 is TGTGCCAGCAGTCCCGTTCCTGGGACAGGGAGCAGAGGGCAGTACTTC. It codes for CASSPVPGTGSRGQYF.

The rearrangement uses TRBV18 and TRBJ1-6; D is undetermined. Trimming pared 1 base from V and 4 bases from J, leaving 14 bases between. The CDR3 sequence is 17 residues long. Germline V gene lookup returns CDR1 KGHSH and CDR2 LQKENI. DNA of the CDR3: TGTGCCAGCTCACCACGGGATCTGGGGTTGTATAATTCACCCCTCCACTTT. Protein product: CASSPRDLGLYNSPLHF.

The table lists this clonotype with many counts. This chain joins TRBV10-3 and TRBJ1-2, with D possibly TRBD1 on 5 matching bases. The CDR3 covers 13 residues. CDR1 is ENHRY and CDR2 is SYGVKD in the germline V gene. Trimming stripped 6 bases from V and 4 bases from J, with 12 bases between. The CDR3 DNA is TGTGCCATCAGCGCACAGGAACCCTATGGCTACACCTTC. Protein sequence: CAISAQEPYGYTF.

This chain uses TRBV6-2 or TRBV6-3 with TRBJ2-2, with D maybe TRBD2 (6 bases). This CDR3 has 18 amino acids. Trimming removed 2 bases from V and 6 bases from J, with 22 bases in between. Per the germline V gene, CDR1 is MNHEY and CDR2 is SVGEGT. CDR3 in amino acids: CASSYPLDLFTGAGELFF. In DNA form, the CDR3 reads TGTGCCAGCAGTTACCCCCTGGATTTATTCACGGGGGCCGGGGAGCTGTTTTTT.

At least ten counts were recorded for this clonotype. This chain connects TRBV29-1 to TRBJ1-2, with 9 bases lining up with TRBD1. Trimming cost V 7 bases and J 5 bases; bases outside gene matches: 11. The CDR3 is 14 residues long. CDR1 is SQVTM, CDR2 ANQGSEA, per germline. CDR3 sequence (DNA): TGCAGCGCCGTAGCCCGGGACAGGGAGTATGGCTACACCTTC. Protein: CSAVARDREYGYTF.

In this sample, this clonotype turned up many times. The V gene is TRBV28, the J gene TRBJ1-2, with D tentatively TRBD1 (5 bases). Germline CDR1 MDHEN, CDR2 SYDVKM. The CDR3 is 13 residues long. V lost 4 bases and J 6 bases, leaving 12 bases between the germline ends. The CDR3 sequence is CASSSSPGHGYTF. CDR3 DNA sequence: TGTGCCAGCAGTTCGTCCCCGGGGCATGGCTACACCTTC.

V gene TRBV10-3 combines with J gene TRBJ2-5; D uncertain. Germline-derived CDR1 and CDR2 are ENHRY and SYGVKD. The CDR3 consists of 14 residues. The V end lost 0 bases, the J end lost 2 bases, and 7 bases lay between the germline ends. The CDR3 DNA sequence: TGTGCCATCAGTGAGTCGGGTAGTCAAGAGACCCAGTACTTC. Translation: CAISESGSQETQYF.

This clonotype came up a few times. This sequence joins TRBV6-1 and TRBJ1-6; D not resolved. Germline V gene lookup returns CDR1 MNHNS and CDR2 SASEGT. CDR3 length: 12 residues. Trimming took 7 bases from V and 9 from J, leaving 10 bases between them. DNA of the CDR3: TGTGCCAGCAACGAGGGCGGTTCACCCCTCCACTTT. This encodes CASNEGGSPLHF.

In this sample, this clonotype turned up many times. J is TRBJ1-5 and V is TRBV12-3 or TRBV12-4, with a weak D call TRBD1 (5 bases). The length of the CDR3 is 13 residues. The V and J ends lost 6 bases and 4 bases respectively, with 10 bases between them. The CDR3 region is CASRRTINQPQHF. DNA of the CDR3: TGTGCCAGCAGACGGACAATAAATCAGCCCCAGCATTTT.

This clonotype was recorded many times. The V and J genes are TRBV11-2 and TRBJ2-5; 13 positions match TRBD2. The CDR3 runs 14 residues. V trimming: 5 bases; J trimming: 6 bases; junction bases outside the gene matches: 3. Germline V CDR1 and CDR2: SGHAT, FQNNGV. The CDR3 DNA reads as TGTGCCAGCAGCAGGACTAGCGGGAGTCAGACCCAGTACTTC. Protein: CASSRTSGSQTQYF.

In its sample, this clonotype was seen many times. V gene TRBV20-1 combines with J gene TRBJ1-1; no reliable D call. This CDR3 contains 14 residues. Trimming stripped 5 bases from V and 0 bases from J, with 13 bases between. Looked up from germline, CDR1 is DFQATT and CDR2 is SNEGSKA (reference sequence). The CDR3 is CSAAGVTVNTEAFF. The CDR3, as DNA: TGCAGTGCTGCTGGCGTCACCGTGAACACTGAAGCTTTCTTT.

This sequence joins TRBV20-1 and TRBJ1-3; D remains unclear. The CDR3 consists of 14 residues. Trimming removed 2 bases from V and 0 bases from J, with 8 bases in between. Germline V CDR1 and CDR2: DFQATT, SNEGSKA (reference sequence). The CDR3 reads CSARLRGSGNTIYF. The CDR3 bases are TGCAGTGCTAGATTGCGGGGCTCTGGAAACACCATATATTTT.

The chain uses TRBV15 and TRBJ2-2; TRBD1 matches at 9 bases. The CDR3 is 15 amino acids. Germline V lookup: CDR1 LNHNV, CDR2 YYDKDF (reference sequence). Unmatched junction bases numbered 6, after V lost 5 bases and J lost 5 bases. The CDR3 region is CATSGDRAATGELFF. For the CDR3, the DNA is TGTGCCACCAGCGGGGACAGGGCGGCGACCGGGGAGCTGTTTTTT. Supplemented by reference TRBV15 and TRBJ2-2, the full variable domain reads DAMVIQNPRYQVTQFGKPVTLSCSQTLNHNVMYWYQQKSSQAPKLLFHYYDKDFNNEADTPDNFQSRRPNTSFCFLDIRSPGLGDTAMYLCATSGDRAATGELFFGEGSRLTVL.